These 27 T cell receptor beta chains originate from one sample sequenced in a study of CD8 T cells in Susac syndrome. Random hexamers primed reverse transcription of about 0.45 to 1 ug RNA. Via MiXCR, TCRdb re-called the immunoSEQ multiplex PCR reads, giving one row per CDR3 protein. The table shows approximately 110,000 distinct CDR3 sequences, with roughly 97% occurring only once. The source material was CD4+ T cells from PBMCs. The receptors come from a human donor in good health.

The chain links TRBV6-1 to TRBJ1-2; 7 nucleotides match TRBD1. V shed 4 bases and J 7 bases; nucleotides not matched to a gene: 3. The germline CDR1 and CDR2 sequences are MNHNS and SASEGT. This CDR3 is built from 12 residues. The CDR3 here is CASSGQGAGYTF. The CDR3 DNA reads as TGTGCCAGCAGTGGACAGGGAGCTGGCTACACCTTC.

The CDR3 loop is CASSHYQTGDYEQYF. The CDR3 DNA reads as TGCGCCAGCAGCCATTATCAGACAGGAGACTACGAGCAGTACTTC. The V and J genes are TRBV4-1 and TRBJ2-7, with D possibly matching TRBD1 (6 bases). V shed 3 bases and J shed 3 bases, with 15 bases lying between them. From germline, CDR1 is MGHRA and CDR2 YSYEKL. CDR3 size: 15 residues.

This rearrangement joins TRBV4-1 to TRBJ2-7; D is unresolved. CDR1 and CDR2 (germline): MGHRA, YSYEKL. Trimming took off 0 bases at V and 7 bases at J, with 19 bases between the two ends. The CDR3 runs to 16 residues. CDR3 loop: CASSQEPDVLLREQYF. The CDR3 nucleotides are TGCGCCAGCAGCCAAGAACCCGACGTCCTCCTACGGGAGCAGTACTTC.

V gene TRBV5-1 combines with J gene TRBJ2-3; possibly TRBD2 for D (6 bases). Germline CDR1 is SGHRS and CDR2 is YFSETQ. CDR3 length equals 15 residues. V shed 3 bases and J shed 2 bases, with 13 bases lying between them. CDR3 sequence (DNA): TGCGCCAGCAGCTCCGGGACTGCCCTCACAGATACGCAGTATTTT. Encoded protein: CASSSGTALTDTQYF.

This clonotype was recorded once. This chain links TRBV9 with TRBJ2-7; TRBD2 matches at 13 bases. The J segment lost 5 bases and the V segment lost 3 bases, leaving 5 bases of the junction unmatched. There are 15 residues in the CDR3. CDR1 is SGDLS and CDR2 is YYNGEE in the germline V gene. CDR3 amino acids: CASSETSGGWDEQYF. In DNA, the CDR3 is TGTGCCAGCAGCGAGACTAGCGGGGGGTGGGACGAGCAGTACTTC.

DNA for the CDR3: TGTGCCAGCAGACCTAGCGGGAGCGGGTACGAGCAGTACTTC. Translation gives CASRPSGSGYEQYF. The genes are TRBV3-1 and TRBJ2-7; 10 bases are shared with TRBD2. This CDR3 region has 14 residues. Trimming removed 6 bases from V and 4 bases from J; junction bases left unmatched: 6. CDR1 is LGHDT and CDR2 is YNNKEL in the germline V gene (reference sequence).

The chain joins TRBV4-1 to TRBJ2-1, with 15 bases that match TRBD2. The V gene's germline CDR1 is MGHRA and CDR2 YSYEKL. Germline trimming cut 1 base from V and 7 bases from J; bases unmatched to any gene: 5. CDR3 length equals 17 residues. CDR3 nucleotide sequence: TGCGCCAGCAGCCAAGGATCCGGGACTAGCGGGAGGAATGAGCAGTTCTTC. This encodes CASSQGSGTSGRNEQFF.

This chain uses TRBV4-3 with TRBJ2-1; D tentatively fits TRBD1 or TRBD2 (5 bases each). V dropped 1 base and J dropped 10 bases, with 17 bases sitting between them. In germline, CDR1 is LGHNA, CDR2 YSLEER. The CDR3 is made up of 15 amino acids. CDR3 DNA sequence: TGCGCCAGCAGCCAAGCCGGGACCCCGGCTCGGGAGCAGTTCTTC. Translating it yields CASSQAGTPAREQFF.

V and J are TRBV5-1 and TRBJ2-5; no clear D gene. Trimming removed 0 bases from V and 4 bases from J, with 4 bases in between. The V gene's germline CDR1 is SGHRS and CDR2 YFSETQ. CDR3 length: 12 amino acids. The CDR3 protein is CASSLAGETQYF. The CDR3 DNA is TGCGCCAGCAGCTTGGCCGGAGAGACCCAGTACTTC.

The rearrangement joins TRBV3-1 to TRBJ2-7; 12 nucleotides agree with TRBD2. Trimming removed 3 bases from V and 5 bases from J; junction bases left unmatched: 8. Germline V lookup: CDR1 LGHDT, CDR2 YNNKEL (reference sequence). The CDR3 has 16 amino acids. The CDR3 reads CASSQASGGAGNEQYF. As DNA, the CDR3 is TGTGCCAGCAGCCAGGCTAGCGGGGGGGCGGGGAACGAGCAGTACTTC.

This clonotype was recorded once. The gene calls are TRBV5-4 and TRBJ1-3, with a weak D call TRBD1 (5 bases). Germline CDR1 reads SGHNT; CDR2 reads YYREEE (reference sequence). The CDR3 loop spans 14 amino acids. With 0 bases removed from V and 4 bases from J, the gap between germline ends came to 8 bases. The DNA of the CDR3 is TGTGCCAGCAGCTTGGCCAGGGCGGGAAACACCATATATTTT. Its translation is CASSLARAGNTIYF.

The chain carries TRBV3-1 and TRBJ2-7; 9 bases match TRBD1. V dropped 2 bases and J dropped 2; count of bases not matched to a gene: 10. Germline-derived CDR1 and CDR2 are LGHDT and YNNKEL (reference sequence). The CDR3 sequence is 17 residues long. The CDR3 coding sequence is TGTGCCAGCAGCCAAATTCCGGGACAGGGACAAACCTACGAGCAGTACTTC. Translation: CASSQIPGQGQTYEQYF.

V and J are TRBV6-6 and TRBJ1-5, with D perhaps TRBD1 (5 bases). Between the trimmed V and J ends, which lost 4 bases and 0 bases, there was a span of 7 bases. CDR1 is MNHNY and CDR2 is SVGAGI in the germline V gene (reference sequence). The CDR3 consists of 14 residues. Here the CDR3 reads CASSSGNSNQPQHF. The CDR3 nucleotides read TGTGCCAGCAGTTCAGGGAATAGCAATCAGCCCCAGCATTTT.

The rearrangement uses TRBV30 and TRBJ1-4, with 11 nucleotides matching TRBD1. The CDR3 is 17 residues long. The germline V gene has CDR1 GTSNPN and CDR2 SVGIG (reference sequence). V lost 7 bases and J lost 7; bases outside the gene matches: 17. CDR3 sequence: CASSMSRDRGKGEKLFF. The CDR3 region has the DNA TGTGCCTCCTCCATGTCCCGGGACAGGGGGAAAGGTGAAAAACTGTTTTTT.

The V and J genes are TRBV19 and TRBJ1-2; D call uncertain. CDR1 and CDR2 (germline): LNHDA, SQIVND (reference sequence). The CDR3 sequence is 12 residues long. V was shortened by 5 bases and J by 6 bases, with 10 bases between the two germline ends. The CDR3 sequence: CASSLRTDGYTF. CDR3 DNA sequence: TGTGCCAGTAGTCTAAGGACGGATGGCTACACCTTC.

This clonotype was picked up one time. The chain has TRBV5-4 and TRBJ1-2; D possibly corresponds to TRBD1 (6 bases). V was cut by 4 bases and J by 4 bases, with 23 bases left in between. CDR3 length: 17 amino acids. Germline V gene lookup returns CDR1 SGHNT and CDR2 YYREEE (reference sequence). The CDR3 here is CASSSLQRTGSSYGYTF. In DNA, the CDR3 is TGTGCCAGCAGCAGCCTCCAACGCACAGGGTCGAGCTATGGCTACACCTTC. Using reference TRBV5-4 and TRBJ1-2 for the parts outside the CDR3, the full variable domain is ETGVTQSPTHLIKTRGQQVTLRCSSQSGHNTVSWYQQALGQGPQFIFQYYREEENGRGNFPPRFSGLQFPNYSSELNVNALELDDSALYLCASSSLQRTGSSYGYTFGSGTRLTVV.

This chain joins TRBV3-1 and TRBJ2-6; D may be TRBD1 (5 bases). Germline CDR1 LGHDT, CDR2 YNNKEL (reference sequence). This CDR3 comprises 14 residues. Trimming stripped 6 bases from V and 2 bases from J, with 8 bases between. The chain's CDR3 is CASSPGPGANVLTF. Here the CDR3 DNA reads TGTGCCAGCAGTCCAGGGCCTGGGGCCAACGTCCTGACTTTC.

The chain is built from TRBV7-2 and TRBJ2-3; D is perhaps TRBD2 (6 bases). There are 12 residues in the CDR3. Germline loops: CDR1 SGHTA, CDR2 FQGNSA. Trimming took off 5 bases at V and 6 bases at J, with 9 bases between the two ends. This CDR3 reads CASSRAGDTQYF. The CDR3 bases are TGTGCCAGCAGCCGGGCGGGGGATACGCAGTATTTT.

The chain uses TRBV2 and TRBJ1-6; 9 nucleotides agree with TRBD1. The CDR3 length is 15 residues. Germline CDR1 SNHLY, CDR2 FYNNEI. Trimming cost V 6 bases and J 7 bases; bases outside gene matches: 7. The CDR3 nucleotides read TGTGCCAGCAGGGGATCCGGGACAGGGAATTCACCCCTCCACTTT. The encoded protein is CASRGSGTGNSPLHF.

The chain uses TRBV2 and TRBJ2-3; 9 positions match TRBD2. The trim removed 6 bases at V and 4 bases at J, leaving 8 bases unmatched. CDR3 length: 15 residues. Germline V gene data show CDR1 as SNHLY and CDR2 as FYNNEI. This chain's CDR3 is CASSPQRGVSDTQYF. The CDR3 coding sequence is TGTGCCAGCAGCCCCCAGCGGGGGGTGTCAGATACGCAGTATTTT.

In the case of this clonotype: An end of the junction does not agree with germline; a read error may underlie this. The chain joins TRBV7-7 to TRBJ2-5; TRBD1 matches at 7 bases. The length of the CDR3 is 14 residues. Germline CDR1 reads SSHAT; CDR2 reads FNYEAQ (reference sequence). The CDR3 sequence: CASSTTGMGETQYF. The CDR3 DNA sequence: TGTGCTAGCAGCACGACAGGGATGGGAGAGACCCAGTACTTC.

The V and J genes are TRBV15 and TRBJ1-2, with TRBD1 matching over 7 bases. The CDR3 extends over 16 amino acids. Germline values: CDR1 LNHNV, CDR2 YYDKDF (reference sequence). The V segment lost 1 base and the J segment 3 bases; nucleotides outside the gene matches: 8. CDR3 in DNA: TGTGCCACCAGCAGAGCTCCTTTAACAGGGGACTATGGCTACACCTTC. Protein sequence: CATSRAPLTGDYGYTF.

The chain uses TRBV5-1 and TRBJ2-7, with 13 bases fitting TRBD2. The CDR3 totals 19 residues. Losses at the gene ends were 4 bases for V and 2 bases for J; bases not matched to a gene: 15. In germline, CDR1 is SGHRS, CDR2 YFSETQ. CDR3 amino acids: CASSTGLAGVPSTPYEQYF. CDR3 DNA sequence: TGCGCCAGCAGCACTGGACTAGCGGGAGTACCATCTACACCCTACGAGCAGTACTTC.

The chain employs TRBV5-6 and TRBJ1-3; no clear D. The CDR3 has 16 residues. The V end was cut by 1 base, the J end by 0 bases, with 11 bases between. CDR1 is SGHDT, CDR2 YYEEEE, per germline. CDR3 region: CASSLFGRTSGNTIYF. The CDR3 nucleotides are TGTGCCAGCAGCTTGTTCGGTCGGACCTCTGGAAACACCATATATTTT. Drawing the rest from reference TRBV5-6 and TRBJ1-3, the complete variable domain is DAGVTQSPTHLIKTRGQQVTLRCSPKSGHDTVSWYQQALGQGPQFIFQYYEEEERQRGNFPDRFSGHQFPNYSSELNVNALLLGDSALYLCASSLFGRTSGNTIYFGEGSWLTVV.

The sample holds one count of this clonotype. This chain joins TRBV10-3 and TRBJ2-5; TRBD1 agrees at 12 bases. The CDR3 runs 15 residues. Germline V gene sequence: CDR1 ENHRY, CDR2 SYGVKD. V gave up 6 bases and J gave up 5 bases; unmatched junction bases: 7. The DNA of the CDR3 is TGTGCCATCAGGGGGACAGGGGGCGATTTGGAGACCCAGTACTTC. This gives the protein CAIRGTGGDLETQYF.

V is TRBV20-1 and J is TRBJ1-2; D gene uncertain. The germline V gene has CDR1 DFQATT and CDR2 SNEGSKA (reference sequence). The V and J ends lost 5 bases and 13 bases respectively, with 14 bases between them. The CDR3 loop spans 10 amino acids. The CDR3 DNA reads TGCAGTGCTCGAGGAGATATGGGCACCTTC. The encoded protein is CSARGDMGTF.

J is TRBJ2-4 and V is TRBV29-1; TRBD2 matches 8 bases. V lost 4 bases, J lost 1 base, and 6 bases stayed unmatched. Germline CDR1 SQVTM, CDR2 ANQGSEA. CDR3 size: 15 residues. The CDR3 DNA follows: TGCAGCGTTGTTCGGGGGGGGAGGGCCAAAAACATTCAGTACTTC. Protein sequence: CSVVRGGRAKNIQYF.